This note documents a single T cell receptor beta chain sequence. This specimen comes from a study of T-cell reconstitution after alpha-beta-depleted transplantation in children. The CDR3 runs 14 residues. Germline CDR1 is SGHTA and CDR2 is FQGNSA. V lost 4 bases to trimming and J lost 4 bases; unmatched junction nucleotides: 4. A library of TCRbeta sequences, prepared with unique molecular identifiers, was generated. In TCRdb, the PCR reads were re-called with MiXCR into one record per CDR3 protein. The table includes about 400,000 distinct CDR3 sequences, more than 10% detected once. V and J are TRBV7-2 and TRBJ2-3, with 8 bases identical to TRBD2. The receptor was isolated from a human donor who donated a stem cell graft to a child with Fanconi anemia. The sequencing used PBMCs, collected from the stem cell graft. The CDR3, as DNA: TGTGCCAGCAGCTCGACTAGCGCGGCAGATACGCAGTATTTT. This sequence encodes CASSSTSAADTQYF.